The rows below give T cell receptor beta chains drawn from one sample of a study of brain T cells in children with intractable seizures. This table comes from immunoSEQ multiplex PCR, and its TCRdb copy is limited to in-frame clones, with some not included. The sample shows approximately 77,000 clones, 90% to 95% of them seen only once. This specimen was peripheral blood, taken at surgery. The receptors derive from a boy younger than two with tuberous sclerosis and intractable seizures. CDR3s include the opening cysteine and the closing phenylalanine or tryptophan. D genes are given only for firm matches. Clone size is not always given. Where it is, it says once, few, many or a class for expanded clones.

TRBV4-2,TRBJ2-3,-,-,TGTGCCAGCAGCCAAGATGCAGGGAACACAGATACGCAGTATTTT,CASSQDAGNTDTQYF
TRBV6-5,TRBJ2-5,-,-,TGTGCCAGCAGATATTTAGACAGAGAACAAGAGACCCAGTACTTC,CASRYLDREQETQYF
TRBV4-1,TRBJ2-7,-,-,TGCGCCAGCAGCCAAGATTCTGGCGGATACTACGAGCAGTACTTC,CASSQDSGGYYEQYF
TRBV15,TRBJ1-1,once,TRBD1,TGTGCCACCAGCAGAGGGGGACAGCTGAACACTGAAGCTTTCTTT,CATSRGGQLNTEAFF
TRBV9,TRBJ2-3,-,-,TGTGCCAGCAGCGTAGGAAGCTCTAGCACAGATACGCAGTATTTT,CASSVGSSSTDTQYF
TRBV19,TRBJ2-2,-,-,TGTGCCAGTAGTAGCCGGGAGTTTACCGGGGAGCTGTTTTTT,CASSSREFTGELFF
TRBV5-1,TRBJ1-3,-,TRBD1,TGCGCCAGCAGCTCGAGCGACAGGGGCGCGGGAAACACCATATATTTT,CASSSSDRGAGNTIYF
TRBV18,TRBJ2-7,-,TRBD1,TGTGCCAGCTCACCTAGGACAGGGGGTGGCGAGCAGTACTTC,CASSPRTGGGEQYF
TRBV19,TRBJ1-1,-,-,TGTGCCACCCAGGGTTTGACTAACACTGAAGCTTTCTTT,CATQGLTNTEAFF
TRBV19,TRBJ2-7,-,-,TGTGCCAGTAGTATGGGTCTCCTCAGCTCCTACGAGCAGTACTTC,CASSMGLLSSYEQYF
TRBV11-2,TRBJ1-2,once,TRBD1,TGTGCCAGCAGCCGAGACAGGGCCCATGGCTACACCTTC,CASSRDRAHGYTF
TRBV9,TRBJ2-3,-,TRBD2,TGTGCCAGCAGGGAGCGGGAGGGCACAGATACGCAGTATTTT,CASREREGTDTQYF
TRBV3-1/TRBV3-2,TRBJ2-7,-,TRBD1,TGTGCCAGCAGCCGTCCCGGGACAGGGACCTACGAGCAGTACTTC,CASSRPGTGTYEQYF
TRBV6-6,TRBJ2-3,-,-,TGTGCCAGCAGTTATCTAGGTGAGGGAGATACGCAGTATTTT,CASSYLGEGDTQYF
TRBV10-3,TRBJ1-5,-,-,TGTGCCATCAGGGGCCATAGCAATCAGCCCCAGCATTTT,CAIRGHSNQPQHF
TRBV7-6,TRBJ2-2,-,-,TGTGCCAGCGGAATACGGGGATCGTTTAACACCGGGGAGCTGTTTTTT,CASGIRGSFNTGELFF
TRBV19,TRBJ2-7,-,TRBD2,TGTGCCAGTAGTAGACTCGGGGGGAAGGGCTACGAGCAGTACTTC,CASSRLGGKGYEQYF
TRBV5-5,TRBJ2-7,-,-,TGTGCCAGCAGCTCCGGGACTGTCTTCAAGCAGTACTTC,CASSSGTVFKQYF
TRBV24-1,TRBJ1-1,-,TRBD1,TGTGCCACCAGTGAAACAGGGGGCACTGAAGCTTTCTTT,CATSETGGTEAFF
TRBV12-3/TRBV12-4,TRBJ1-2,-,-,TGTGCCAGCAGTTTAGTGCGGGGCTATGGCTACACCTTC,CASSLVRGYGYTF
TRBV18,TRBJ2-3,-,-,TGTGCCAGCTCTCCATCAGATACGCAGTATTTT,CASSPSDTQYF
TRBV10-3,TRBJ1-2,-,-,TGTGCCATCAGTGTAGGGGGTGGCTACACCTTC,CAISVGGGYTF
TRBV6-5,TRBJ1-1,-,-,TGTGCCAGCAGTTACTCTGGGGGTAGCACTGAAGCTTTCTTT,CASSYSGGSTEAFF
TRBV13,TRBJ2-3,-,-,TGTGCCAGCAGGAAAGGGCAGGGTGGCACAGATACGCAGTATTTT,CASRKGQGGTDTQYF
TRBV11-2,TRBJ2-2,-,-,TGTGCCAGCAGCTTTGAAGGGGGGCACTTCACCGGGGAGCTGTTTTTT,CASSFEGGHFTGELFF
TRBV2,TRBJ2-5,once,-,TGTGCCAGCAGTGAAGATGGACAGACGGAGTACCAAGAGACCCAGTACTTC,CASSEDGQTEYQETQYF
TRBV27,TRBJ1-4,-,TRBD1,TGTGCCAGCAGTTTGATGACAGGGACTAATGAAAAACTGTTTTTT,CASSLMTGTNEKLFF